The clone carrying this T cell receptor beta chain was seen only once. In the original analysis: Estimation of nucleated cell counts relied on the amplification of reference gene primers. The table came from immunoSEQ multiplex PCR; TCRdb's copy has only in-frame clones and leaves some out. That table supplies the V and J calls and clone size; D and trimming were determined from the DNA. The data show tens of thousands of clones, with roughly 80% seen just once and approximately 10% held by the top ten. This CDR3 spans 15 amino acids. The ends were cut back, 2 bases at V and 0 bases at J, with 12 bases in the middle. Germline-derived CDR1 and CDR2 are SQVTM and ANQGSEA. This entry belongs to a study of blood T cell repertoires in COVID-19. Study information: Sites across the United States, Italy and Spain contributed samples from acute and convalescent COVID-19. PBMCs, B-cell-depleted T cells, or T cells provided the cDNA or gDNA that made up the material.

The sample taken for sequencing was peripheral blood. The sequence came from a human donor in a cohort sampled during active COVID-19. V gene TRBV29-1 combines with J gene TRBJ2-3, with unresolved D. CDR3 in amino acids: CSVEKGGASTDTQYF. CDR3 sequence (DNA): TGCAGCGTTGAAAAAGGCGGAGCCAGCACAGATACGCAGTATTTT.